A selection of T cell receptor beta chains follows, all from one sample in a study of blood T cell repertoires in COVID-19. Produced via immunoSEQ multiplex PCR; TCRdb's table is partial and in-frame only. There are some 180,000 clones in the sample; approximately 90% occur only once, and roughly 6% lies in the top ten. The material sequenced was peripheral blood. Receptors originate from a man aged 35 to 55 with active or convalescent COVID-19. The CDR3 runs from the conserved cysteine through the conserved F or W. The D gene is left open where the match is weak. Only some rows state a clone size, as once, few, many or a class for expanded clones.

NA	TRBV27	TRBD2	TRBJ2-1	CASSPPRREGQNEQFF	TGTGCCAGCAGCCCACCTCGACGGGAGGGCCAAAATGAGCAGTTCTTC
NA	TRBV6-6	TRBD2	TRBJ2-1	CASSYRALAGSPVYNEQFF	TGTGCCAGCAGCTATCGGGCGCTAGCGGGCTCCCCCGTCTACAATGAGCAGTTCTTC
NA	TRBV10-3	TRBD1	TRBJ1-1	CAISGDRGYTEAFF	TGTGCCATCAGTGGGGACAGGGGATACACTGAAGCTTTCTTT
few	TRBV4-1	NA	TRBJ2-7	CASSQERGQYYEQYF	TGCGCCAGCAGCCAAGAACGAGGACAGTACTACGAGCAGTACTTC
NA	TRBV6-5	TRBD1	TRBJ1-5	CASRGTGGLVQPQHF	TGTGCCAGCAGGGGGACAGGGGGTTTGGTTCAGCCCCAGCATTTT
NA	TRBV4-1	TRBD2	TRBJ2-1	CASSQEPGGGRPPSFYEQFF	TGCGCCAGCAGCCAAGAGCCTGGCGGCGGGAGGCCCCCATCCTTCTATGAGCAGTTCTTC
NA	TRBV11-1	TRBD1	TRBJ1-1	CASRWDRGTEAFF	TGTGCCAGCAGGTGGGACAGGGGCACTGAAGCTTTCTTT
NA	TRBV5-1	TRBD2	TRBJ2-1	CASSPLADSYNEQFF	TGCGCCAGCAGCCCGCTAGCGGACTCTTACAATGAGCAGTTCTTC
NA	TRBV28	NA	TRBJ2-7	CASSFSYGSYEQYF	TGTGCCAGCAGTTTTAGTTACGGGTCGTACGAGCAGTACTTC
NA	TRBV7-2	NA	TRBJ2-1	CASSLARASYNEQFF	TGTGCCAGCAGCTTAGCCAGGGCCTCCTACAATGAGCAGTTCTTC
NA	TRBV27	NA	TRBJ1-2	CASSLKGVARGGYGYTF	TGTGCCAGCAGTTTAAAGGGGGTGGCGAGGGGTGGGTATGGCTACACCTTC
NA	TRBV15	TRBD1	TRBJ1-6	CATSRGDRGISPLHF	TGTGCCACCAGCAGAGGGGACAGGGGGATTTCACCCCTCCACTTT
few	TRBV2	TRBD1	TRBJ1-4	CASRAGQANEKLFF	TGTGCCAGCAGGGCCGGACAGGCTAATGAAAAACTGTTTTTT
NA	TRBV5-1	TRBD2	TRBJ2-3	CASSAPGAGGTDTQYF	TGCGCCAGCAGCGCGCCGGGAGCGGGGGGCACAGATACGCAGTATTTT
NA	TRBV19	TRBD1	TRBJ1-2	CASSILGQGAKGYTF	TGTGCCAGTAGTATATTGGGACAGGGGGCGAAGGGCTACACCTTC
once	TRBV2	TRBD1	TRBJ1-1	CASTLGQGNTEAFF	TGTGCCAGCACCCTCGGACAGGGCAACACTGAAGCTTTCTTT
NA	TRBV6-5	NA	TRBJ1-2	CASSLGTSGYGYTF	TGTGCCAGCAGCCTAGGGACATCAGGATATGGCTACACCTTC
once	TRBV7-8	TRBD1	TRBJ1-5	CASSSTGTVVTQPQHF	TGTGCCAGCAGTTCCACTGGGACAGTAGTGACTCAGCCCCAGCATTTT
NA	TRBV10-3	TRBD2	TRBJ2-2	CAISERGGSGRANTGELFF	TGTGCCATCAGTGAGCGGGGTGGTAGCGGGAGAGCGAACACCGGGGAGCTGTTTTTT
NA	TRBV15	NA	TRBJ1-1	CATSAPRLTTEAFF	TGTGCCACCAGCGCCCCGCGGTTGACCACTGAAGCTTTCTTT
few	TRBV11-2	NA	TRBJ2-1	CASRGAGEQFF	TGTGCCAGCAGAGGTGCGGGTGAGCAGTTCTTC
NA	TRBV7-8	NA	TRBJ2-1	CASSLVQGPLRYEQFF	TGTGCCAGCAGCTTAGTTCAGGGCCCCCTTAGATATGAGCAGTTCTTC
few	TRBV6-5	TRBD1	TRBJ1-1	CASQTGSASIEAFF	TGTGCCTCGCAGACAGGGTCGGCATCGATTGAAGCTTTCTTT
NA	TRBV18	NA	TRBJ2-5	CASSPFPYQETQYF	TGTGCCAGCTCACCCTTCCCGTACCAAGAGACCCAGTACTTC
NA	TRBV6-2/TRBV6-3	NA	TRBJ2-1	CASSRVVFNEQFF	TGTGCCAGCAGTCGGGTTGTCTTCAATGAGCAGTTCTTC
NA	TRBV7-8	TRBD1	TRBJ1-2	CASSSTPGQAEGYTF	TGTGCCAGCAGCTCTACCCCTGGACAGGCTGAGGGCTACACCTTC
few	TRBV5-1	TRBD2	TRBJ2-7	CASSLFGGGTYEQYF	TGCGCCAGCAGCTTGTTCGGCGGGGGGACCTACGAGCAGTACTTC
once	TRBV7-9	NA	TRBJ2-7	CASSLLQGLGEQYF	TGTGCCAGCAGCTTATTGCAGGGCCTTGGGGAGCAGTACTTC
NA	TRBV2	TRBD1	TRBJ1-4	CASRAQGAANEKLFF	TGTGCCAGCAGGGCGCAGGGGGCGGCTAATGAAAAACTGTTTTTT
NA	TRBV7-2	NA	TRBJ2-5	CASSSDSGGGYF	TGTGCCAGCAGCTCGGACAGCGGCGGGGGATACTTC
few	TRBV27	TRBD1	TRBJ1-2	CASRPGQGNYGYTF	TGTGCCAGCAGACCCGGACAGGGCAACTATGGCTACACCTTC
NA	TRBV5-4	TRBD1	TRBJ1-2	CASSRKQGGNYGYTF	TGTGCCAGCAGCAGAAAACAGGGGGGCAACTATGGCTACACCTTC
NA	TRBV28	NA	TRBJ2-1	CASSLLGGMTWFF	TGTGCCAGCAGTTTATTGGGCGGGATGACCTGGTTCTTC
NA	TRBV18	NA	TRBJ1-1	CASSPGRANTEAFF	TGTGCCAGCTCACCGGGCAGGGCGAACACTGAAGCTTTCTTT
NA	TRBV18	NA	TRBJ2-1	CASSPGGGGARNEQFF	TGTGCCAGCTCACCGGGAGGAGGGGGCGCTCGGAATGAGCAGTTCTTC
NA	TRBV5-1	NA	TRBJ1-1	CASSWSAGQNTEAFF	TGCGCCAGCAGCTGGTCGGCAGGGCAGAACACTGAAGCTTTCTTT
NA	TRBV10-3	NA	TRBJ1-5	CAIRGSGSNQPQHF	TGTGCCATCAGAGGCTCGGGGAGCAATCAGCCCCAGCATTTT
NA	TRBV10-3	TRBD1	TRBJ1-5	CAIHDREDQPQHF	TGTGCCATCCATGACAGGGAAGATCAGCCCCAGCATTTT
once	TRBV4-1	TRBD1	TRBJ2-7	CASSYTGDEQYF	TGCGCCAGCAGCTATACAGGGGACGAGCAGTACTTC